Below, 26 T cell receptor beta chains from the same sample are listed, as sequenced in a study of OX40 agonist ivuxolimab in advanced cancers. Method: immunoSEQ multiplex PCR; TCRdb's copy keeps in-frame clones and lacks some. Of about 32,000 clones listed, 85% to 95% are singletons. The specimen was CD4+ or CD8+ T cells sorted from blood, collected in a trial of the OX40 agonist ivuxolimab. The source is an adult with an advanced solid tumor such as melanoma, head and neck, liver or kidney cancer.

This chain uses TRBV19 with TRBJ1-2; D possibly corresponds to TRBD1 (5 bases). The V and J ends lost 10 bases and 4 bases respectively, with 16 bases between them. The CDR3 runs 13 residues. Per germline, CDR1 LNHDA and CDR2 SQIVND (reference sequence). CDR3 nucleotide sequence: TGTGCCACGCACCCGGCCGGGGCCTATGGCTACACCTTC. It yields the protein CATHPAGAYGYTF. Based on the CDR3 plus reference TRBV19 and TRBJ1-2, the full variable domain is DGGITQSPKYLFRKEGQNVTLSCEQNLNHDAMYWYRQDPGQGLRLIYYSQIVNDFQKGDIAEGYSVSREKKESFPLTVTSAQKNPTAFYLCATHPAGAYGYTFGSGTRLTVV.

The CDR3 DNA is TGTGCCAGCAGTTACGCGGGATTAAACCCCTACGAGCAGTACTTC. It specifies CASSYAGLNPYEQYF. The chain recombines TRBV6-5 with TRBJ2-7; TRBD2 is a possible D gene (6 bases). Germline V CDR1 and CDR2: MNHEY, SVGAGI. This CDR3 has 15 residues. Trimming removed 2 bases from V and 2 bases from J, with 13 bases in between.

The gene calls are TRBV19 and TRBJ2-1; TRBD1 might be the D (5 bases). The CDR3 runs to 14 residues. V lost 2 bases and J 5 bases, leaving 10 bases between the germline ends. Germline assignment: CDR1 LNHDA and CDR2 SQIVND (reference sequence). DNA of the CDR3: TGTGCCAGTAGTATATGGACAAATGACAATGAGCAGTTCTTC. Protein sequence: CASSIWTNDNEQFF.

The chain joins TRBV27 to TRBJ1-1; D is perhaps TRBD1 (5 bases). The CDR3 has 12 residues. V lost 3 bases and J 7 bases, leaving 9 bases between the germline ends. Per the germline V gene, CDR1 is MNHEY and CDR2 is SMNVEV (reference sequence). The CDR3 region is CASSFGGSEAFF. Written as DNA, the CDR3 is TGTGCCAGCAGTTTTGGGGGGAGTGAAGCTTTCTTT.

The V gene is TRBV18, the J gene TRBJ2-7, with 13 bases fitting TRBD2. Germline lookup yields CDR1 KGHSH and CDR2 LQKENI. The ends lost 6 bases at V and 7 bases at J; junction bases unmatched: 12. The CDR3 loop spans 16 amino acids. The CDR3 loop is CASSRLAGGGMGEQYF. The CDR3 region has the DNA TGTGCCAGCTCTCGACTAGCGGGAGGAGGGATGGGTGAGCAGTACTTC.

The J gene is TRBJ2-2, the V gene TRBV6-4; 7 positions match TRBD2. There are 15 residues in the CDR3. Germline V gives CDR1 MRHNA, CDR2 SNTAGT. The J segment lost 3 bases and the V segment lost 2 bases, leaving 3 bases of the junction unmatched. This CDR3 reads CASSDGGEDTGELFF. CDR3 nucleotides: TGTGCCAGCAGTGACGGGGGGGAGGACACCGGGGAGCTGTTTTTT.

There are a few counts of this clone. V gene TRBV27 combines with J gene TRBJ2-7, with D perhaps matching TRBD1 (6 bases). V was clipped by 4 bases and J by 7 bases, with 11 bases between them. From germline, CDR1 is MNHEY and CDR2 SMNVEV (reference sequence). CDR3 length equals 12 residues. Here the CDR3 reads CASSSTGNEQYF. The CDR3 nucleotides are TGTGCCAGCAGTTCCACAGGGAATGAGCAGTACTTC.

The chain couples TRBV4-1 to TRBJ2-1; 9 bases fit TRBD1. Losses at the gene ends were 8 bases for V and 4 bases for J; bases not matched to a gene: 3. The CDR3 extends over 13 amino acids. Per the germline V gene, CDR1 is MGHRA and CDR2 is YSYEKL. In DNA form, the CDR3 reads TGCGCCAGCGCGACAGGGGGTTACAATGAGCAGTTCTTC. Residues: CASATGGYNEQFF.

This clone was picked up one time. The chain is built from TRBV6-6 and TRBJ2-1; 9 nucleotides agree with TRBD1. Germline-derived CDR1 and CDR2 are MNHNY and SVGAGI (reference sequence). The CDR3 is 16 residues long. Trimming removed 0 bases from V and 6 bases from J; junction bases left unmatched: 6. The CDR3 region has the DNA TGTGCCAGCAGTTACTCCAGACAGGGGGGATTCAATGAGCAGTTCTTC. Its translation is CASSYSRQGGFNEQFF.

The chain couples TRBV28 to TRBJ2-7; unclear D gene. The CDR3 consists of 10 residues. Germline V gene data show CDR1 as MDHEN and CDR2 as SYDVKM. Trimming took off 10 bases at V and 6 bases at J, with 10 bases between the two ends. This chain's CDR3 is CATRAGEQYV. In DNA, the CDR3 is TGTGCCACCCGGGCTGGCGAGCAGTACGTC.

The chain has TRBV5-6 and TRBJ1-3; D might be TRBD1 (6 bases). The CDR3 length is 15 residues. The germline V gene encodes CDR1 SGHDT and CDR2 YYEEEE. Trimming stripped 5 bases from V and 0 bases from J, with 12 bases between. This chain's CDR3 is CASSIDRSSGNTIYF. In DNA, the CDR3 is TGTGCCAGCAGTATAGACAGGAGCTCTGGAAACACCATATATTTT.

This chain links TRBV6-5 with TRBJ2-7, with a possible D match to TRBD1 (5 bases). This CDR3 spans 15 amino acids. CDR1 MNHEY and CDR2 SVGAGI come from the germline V gene. Trimming removed 4 bases from V and 1 base from J, with 14 bases in between. The CDR3: CASSWGPGRSYEQYF. The CDR3 bases are TGTGCCAGCAGTTGGGGCCCAGGGCGATCCTACGAGCAGTACTTC.

This chain links TRBV7-9 with TRBJ2-1, with 8 bases lining up with TRBD2. J gave up 6 bases and V 5 bases, and 12 bases lay outside the gene matches. The germline CDR1 and CDR2 sequences are SEHNR and FQNEAQ (reference sequence). CDR3 size: 16 residues. The CDR3: CASSPLGAGDTNEQFF. CDR3 nucleotide sequence: TGTGCCAGCAGCCCCCTTGGAGCGGGGGACACCAATGAGCAGTTCTTC.

J is TRBJ1-1 and V is TRBV27; TRBD1 might be the D (5 bases). Looked up from germline, CDR1 is MNHEY and CDR2 is SMNVEV (reference sequence). V was trimmed by 3 bases and J by 3 bases, leaving 14 bases between them. The CDR3 runs to 15 residues. The CDR3 nucleotides are TGTGCCAGCAGTTTTACGGGGGGTCCAGACACTGAAGCTTTCTTT. Protein product: CASSFTGGPDTEAFF.

The rearrangement links TRBV7-9 to TRBJ2-5; D perhaps matches TRBD1 (6 bases). Germline V lookup: CDR1 SEHNR, CDR2 FQNEAQ (reference sequence). The V end lost 4 bases, the J end lost 1 base, and 16 bases lay between the germline ends. This CDR3 has 16 amino acids. This CDR3 reads CASSSPARGPQETQYF. The CDR3 DNA sequence: TGTGCCAGCAGCTCGCCCGCCAGGGGCCCCCAAGAGACCCAGTACTTC.

The chain is built from TRBV7-3 and TRBJ1-3; D call uncertain. This CDR3 has 14 residues. Trimming stripped 4 bases from V and 0 bases from J, with 7 bases between. Germline CDR1 and CDR2: SGHTA and FQGTGA. The CDR3 nucleotides are TGTGCCAGCAGCTCCCTGGGCTCTGGAAACACCATATATTTT. Its translation: CASSSLGSGNTIYF.

The rearrangement joins TRBV28 to TRBJ1-5; TRBD1 agrees at 8 bases. The CDR3 has 15 residues. Looked up from germline, CDR1 is MDHEN and CDR2 is SYDVKM. The V and J ends lost 8 bases and 1 base, in that order; junction bases with no gene match: 7. Written as DNA, the CDR3 is TGTGCCAGCTCATCGGACAGGGTAAGCAATCAGCCCCAGCATTTT. This sequence encodes CASSSDRVSNQPQHF.

The chain has TRBV5-1 and TRBJ2-3; either TRBD1 or TRBD2 may supply D (5 bases each). The germline V and J ends were trimmed by 4 bases and 4 bases, with 22 bases remaining between them. The germline CDR1 and CDR2 sequences are SGHRS and YFSETQ. The CDR3 sequence is 17 residues long. DNA of the CDR3: TGCGCCAGCAGCCCTACCGGGGCGTATTACAGACCAGATACGCAGTATTTT. This codes for CASSPTGAYYRPDTQYF.

V usage is TRBV27 and J usage is TRBJ2-7; 8 bases are a match to TRBD1. Germline CDR1 MNHEY, CDR2 SMNVEV (reference sequence). V gave up 4 bases and J gave up 6 bases; unmatched junction bases: 8. CDR3 length equals 14 residues. The chain's CDR3 is CASSSGQGWAEQYF. The CDR3 nucleotides read TGTGCCAGCAGTTCCGGACAGGGATGGGCCGAGCAGTACTTC.

This clone came up once. The chain is built from TRBV19 and TRBJ2-7, with 8 bases that match TRBD2. V was clipped by 5 bases and J by 6 bases; unmatched bases: 12. CDR1 LNHDA and CDR2 SQIVND come from the germline V gene (reference sequence). This CDR3 comprises 15 residues. Here the CDR3 reads CASSQAGEGAREQYF. In DNA form, the CDR3 reads TGTGCCAGTAGTCAAGCGGGAGAAGGGGCACGCGAGCAGTACTTC.

The chain employs TRBV9 and TRBJ2-1; 7 bases are shared with TRBD2. V lost 0 bases, J lost 5 bases, and 5 bases stayed unmatched. This CDR3 comprises 15 residues. Germline V gives CDR1 SGDLS, CDR2 YYNGEE. The DNA for the CDR3 is TGTGCCAGCAGCGTAGGAGGAGCGGGACACAATGAGCAGTTCTTC. It specifies CASSVGGAGHNEQFF.

The chain combines TRBV7-9 with TRBJ2-1, with TRBD1 identical over 10 bases. The germline V gene encodes CDR1 SEHNR and CDR2 FQNEAQ (reference sequence). The CDR3 contains 15 residues. Germline trimming cut 3 bases from V and 8 bases from J; bases unmatched to any gene: 7. CDR3 bases: TGTGCCAGCAGCTTTCCGGACAGGGGGGTTTATGAGCAGTTCTTC. This sequence encodes CASSFPDRGVYEQFF.

The CDR3 DNA is TGCGCCAGCAGCGGGTGGGGGGATGACTACAATGAGCAGTTCTTC. Its translation is CASSGWGDDYNEQFF. The chain combines TRBV5-1 with TRBJ2-1, with a tentative D call TRBD2 (6 bases). Germline assignment: CDR1 SGHRS and CDR2 YFSETQ. V lost 4 bases and J lost 3, with 14 bases in between. CDR3 length: 15 residues.

The chain uses TRBV19 and TRBJ2-5; D is undetermined. Between the trimmed V and J ends, which lost 8 bases and 0 bases, there was a span of 7 bases. Germline CDR1 LNHDA, CDR2 SQIVND (reference sequence). The CDR3 spans 12 residues. CDR3 protein: CASSGNQETQYF. CDR3 nucleotide sequence: TGTGCCAGTTCTGGGAACCAAGAGACCCAGTACTTC.

The chain links TRBV5-1 to TRBJ1-1, with 8 nucleotides matching TRBD1. Trimming took 4 bases from V and 5 from J; bases not matched to a gene: 13. The germline V gene has CDR1 SGHRS and CDR2 YFSETQ. CDR3 length equals 16 residues. The CDR3 coding sequence is TGCGCCAGCAGCCTATTGACAGGGGCCCGTGAGACTGAAGCTTTCTTT. Translating gives CASSLLTGARETEAFF.

The CDR3 region has the DNA TGCGCCATTAGGACAGTGAGCTCCTACAATGAGCAGTTCTTC. This sequence encodes CAIRTVSSYNEQFF. The chain carries TRBV23-1 and TRBJ2-1; tentative D call: TRBD1 (6 bases). TRBV23-1 is designated an ORF whose function remains uncertain. Trimming left V 10 bases short and J 0 bases short, with 13 bases between. The CDR3 runs to 14 residues.